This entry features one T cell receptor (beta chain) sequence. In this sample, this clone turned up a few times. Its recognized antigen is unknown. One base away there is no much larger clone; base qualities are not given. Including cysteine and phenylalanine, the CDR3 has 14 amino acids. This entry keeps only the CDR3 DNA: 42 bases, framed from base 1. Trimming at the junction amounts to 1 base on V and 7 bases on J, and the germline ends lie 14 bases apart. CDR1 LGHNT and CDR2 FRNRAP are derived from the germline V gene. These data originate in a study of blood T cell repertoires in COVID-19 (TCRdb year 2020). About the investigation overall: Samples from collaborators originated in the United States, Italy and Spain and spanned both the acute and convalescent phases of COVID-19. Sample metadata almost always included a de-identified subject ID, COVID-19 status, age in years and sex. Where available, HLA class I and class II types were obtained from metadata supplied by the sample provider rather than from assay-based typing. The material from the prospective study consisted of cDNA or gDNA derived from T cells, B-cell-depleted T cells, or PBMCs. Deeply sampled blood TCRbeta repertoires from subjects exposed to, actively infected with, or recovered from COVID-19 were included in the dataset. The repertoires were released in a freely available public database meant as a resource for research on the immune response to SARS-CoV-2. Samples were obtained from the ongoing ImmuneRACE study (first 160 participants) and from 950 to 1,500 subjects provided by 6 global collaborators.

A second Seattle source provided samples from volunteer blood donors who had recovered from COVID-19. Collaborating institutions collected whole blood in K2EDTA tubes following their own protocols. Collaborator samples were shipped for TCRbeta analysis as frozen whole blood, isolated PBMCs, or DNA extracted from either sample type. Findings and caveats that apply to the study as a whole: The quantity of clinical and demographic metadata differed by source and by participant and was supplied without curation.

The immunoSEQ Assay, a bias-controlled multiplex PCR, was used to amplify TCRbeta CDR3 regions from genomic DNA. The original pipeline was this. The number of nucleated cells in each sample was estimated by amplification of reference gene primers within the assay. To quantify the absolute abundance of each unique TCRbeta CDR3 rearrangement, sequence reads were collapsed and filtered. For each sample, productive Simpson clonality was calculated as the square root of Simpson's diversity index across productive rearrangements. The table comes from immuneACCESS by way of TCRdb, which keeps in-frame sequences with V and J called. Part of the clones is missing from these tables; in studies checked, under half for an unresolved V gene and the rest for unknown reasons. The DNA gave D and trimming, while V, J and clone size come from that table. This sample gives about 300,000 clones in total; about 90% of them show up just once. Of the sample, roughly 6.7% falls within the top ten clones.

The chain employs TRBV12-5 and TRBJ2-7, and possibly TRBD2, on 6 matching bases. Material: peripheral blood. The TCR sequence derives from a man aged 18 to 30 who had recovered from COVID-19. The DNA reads TGTGCTAGTGGTTTGGGACTATTGGCGGGAGAGCAGTACTTC. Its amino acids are CASGLGLLAGEQYF.